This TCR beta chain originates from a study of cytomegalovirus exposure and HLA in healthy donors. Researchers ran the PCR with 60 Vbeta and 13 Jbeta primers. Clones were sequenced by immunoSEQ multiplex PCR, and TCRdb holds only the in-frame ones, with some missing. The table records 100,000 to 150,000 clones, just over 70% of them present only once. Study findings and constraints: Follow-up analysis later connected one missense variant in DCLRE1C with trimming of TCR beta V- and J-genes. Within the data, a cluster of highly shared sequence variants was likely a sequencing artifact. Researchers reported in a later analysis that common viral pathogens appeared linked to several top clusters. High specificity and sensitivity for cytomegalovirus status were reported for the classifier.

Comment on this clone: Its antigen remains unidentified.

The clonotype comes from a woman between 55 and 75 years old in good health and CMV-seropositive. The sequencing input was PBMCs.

CDR3 region: CATSRGRAGNTEAFF. Written as DNA, the CDR3 is TGTGCCACCAGCAGGGGTCGGGCGGGGAACACTGAAGCTTTCTTT. The chain has TRBV15 and TRBJ1-1; D is undetermined. The germline V gene has CDR1 LNHNV and CDR2 YYDKDF (reference sequence). The V gene lost 3 bases and the J gene lost 1 base, with 12 bases spanning the gap. The CDR3 is made up of 15 amino acids.